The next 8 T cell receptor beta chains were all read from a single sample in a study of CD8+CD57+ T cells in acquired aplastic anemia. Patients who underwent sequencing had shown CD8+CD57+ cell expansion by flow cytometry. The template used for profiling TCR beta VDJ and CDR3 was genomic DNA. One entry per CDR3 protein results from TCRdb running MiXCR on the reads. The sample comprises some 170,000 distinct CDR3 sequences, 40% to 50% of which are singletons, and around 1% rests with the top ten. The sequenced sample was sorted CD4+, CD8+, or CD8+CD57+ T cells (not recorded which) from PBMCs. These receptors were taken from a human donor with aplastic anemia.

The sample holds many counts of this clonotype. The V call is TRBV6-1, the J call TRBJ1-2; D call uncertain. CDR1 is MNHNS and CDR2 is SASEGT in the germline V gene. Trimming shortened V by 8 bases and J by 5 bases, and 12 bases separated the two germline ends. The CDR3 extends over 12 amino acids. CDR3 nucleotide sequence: TGTGCCAGCGCTGACGTATGGTATGGCTACACCTTC. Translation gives CASADVWYGYTF.

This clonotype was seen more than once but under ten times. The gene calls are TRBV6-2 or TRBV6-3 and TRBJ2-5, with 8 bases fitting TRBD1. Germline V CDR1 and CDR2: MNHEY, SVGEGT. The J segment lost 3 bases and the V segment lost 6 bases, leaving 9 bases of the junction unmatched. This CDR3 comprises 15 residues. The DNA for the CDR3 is TGTGCCAGCAGAAAGGACAGGGTAAACGAAGAGACCCAGTACTTC. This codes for CASRKDRVNEETQYF.

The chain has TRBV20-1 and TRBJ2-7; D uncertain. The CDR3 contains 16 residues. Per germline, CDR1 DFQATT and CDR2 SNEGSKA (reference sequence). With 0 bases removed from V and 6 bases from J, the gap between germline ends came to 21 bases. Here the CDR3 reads CSARDLLRQRSSEQYF. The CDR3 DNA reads TGCAGTGCTAGAGATCTCCTCAGGCAGCGAAGCAGCGAGCAGTACTTC.

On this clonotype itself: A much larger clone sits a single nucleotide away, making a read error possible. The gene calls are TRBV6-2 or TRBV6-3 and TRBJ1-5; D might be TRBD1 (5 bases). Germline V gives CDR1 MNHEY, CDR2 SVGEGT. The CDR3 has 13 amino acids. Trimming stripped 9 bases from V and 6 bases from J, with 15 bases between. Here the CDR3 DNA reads TGTGCCAGTGGAGAGGCCGGGGGTCAGCCCCAGCATTTT. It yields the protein CASGEAGGQPQHF.

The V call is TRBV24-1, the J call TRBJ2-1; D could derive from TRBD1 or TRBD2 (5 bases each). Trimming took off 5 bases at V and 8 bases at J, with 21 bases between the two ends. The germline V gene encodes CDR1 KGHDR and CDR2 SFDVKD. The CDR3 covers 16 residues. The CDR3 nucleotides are TGTGCCACCAGTGGATTGAGGGGCGGTTTCTTCGATGAGCAGTTCTTC. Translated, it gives CATSGLRGGFFDEQFF.

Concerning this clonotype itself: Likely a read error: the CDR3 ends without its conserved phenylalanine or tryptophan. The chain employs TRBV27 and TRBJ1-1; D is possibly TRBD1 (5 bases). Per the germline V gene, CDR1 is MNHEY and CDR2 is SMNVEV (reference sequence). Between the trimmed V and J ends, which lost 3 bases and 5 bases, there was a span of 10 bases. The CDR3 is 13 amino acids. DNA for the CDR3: TGTGCCAGCAGTTTCAGGGTTTTGACTGAAGCTTTCCTT. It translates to CASSFRVLTEAFL.

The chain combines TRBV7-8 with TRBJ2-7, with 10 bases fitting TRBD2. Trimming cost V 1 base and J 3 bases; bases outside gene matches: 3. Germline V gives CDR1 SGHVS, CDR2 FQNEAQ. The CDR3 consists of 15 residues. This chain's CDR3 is CASSLVLAGGYEQYF. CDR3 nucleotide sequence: TGTGCCAGCAGCTTAGTTTTAGCGGGGGGCTACGAGCAGTACTTC.

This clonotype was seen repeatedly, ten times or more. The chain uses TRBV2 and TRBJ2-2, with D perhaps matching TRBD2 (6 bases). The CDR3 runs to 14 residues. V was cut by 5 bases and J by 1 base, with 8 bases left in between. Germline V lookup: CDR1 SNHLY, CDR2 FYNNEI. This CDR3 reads CASSLGLNTGELFF. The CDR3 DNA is TGTGCCAGCAGTCTGGGACTGAACACCGGGGAGCTGTTTTTT. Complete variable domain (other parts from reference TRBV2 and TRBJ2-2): EPEVTQTPSHQVTQMGQEVILRCVPISNHLYFYWYRQILGQKVEFLVSFYNNEISEKSEIFDDQFSVERPDGSNFTLKIRSTKLEDSAMYFCASSLGLNTGELFFGEGSRLTVL.